This T cell receptor beta chain was documented in a study of blood T cell repertoires in COVID-19. Looking at the study overall: PBMCs, B-cell-depleted T cells, or T cells were the source of the cDNA or gDNA that made up the material.

Assay used: immunoSEQ multiplex PCR; TCRdb lists only in-frame clones, some missing. This table has 120,000 or so clones, less than 90% appearing once. The ends lost 5 bases at V and 7 bases at J; junction bases unmatched: 9. CDR3 length: 15 amino acids. The germline V gene has CDR1 KGHDR and CDR2 SFDVKD. The chain combines TRBV24-1 with TRBJ2-1; 8 nucleotides align to TRBD2. The clonotype was recovered from a woman of 80 years or more with acute or convalescent COVID-19. Sequenced input: peripheral blood. CDR3 protein: CATSGRGGQQNEQFF. CDR3 nucleotides: TGTGCCACCAGTGGACGGGGGGGCCAGCAAAATGAGCAGTTCTTC.